These 3 T cell receptor beta chains were sequenced from one sample in a study of blood T cell repertoires in COVID-19. Assay: immunoSEQ multiplex PCR; the TCRdb copy retains only in-frame clones and omits some. The data contain 200,000 to 300,000 clones, around 88% of them singletons. The material sequenced was peripheral blood. All receptors come from an elderly woman with COVID-19, enrolled during active disease.

The chain links TRBV14 to TRBJ1-2; 8 nucleotides line up with TRBD1. Germline V gene data show CDR1 as SGHDN and CDR2 as FVKESK. CDR3 length equals 14 residues. Germline trimming cut 3 bases from V and 7 bases from J; bases unmatched to any gene: 7. The DNA for the CDR3 is TGTGCCAGCAGCCAGGTGCAGGGGGCCTCTGGCTACACCTTC. It codes for CASSQVQGASGYTF.

Written as DNA, the CDR3 is TGTGCCAGCAGCTTGGCCTCCCTTTCCTATGGCTACACCTTC. It yields the protein CASSLASLSYGYTF. The genes are TRBV5-4 and TRBJ1-2, with D uncertain. This CDR3 is 14 amino acids long. Germline CDR1 and CDR2: SGHNT and YYREEE (reference sequence). The V end lost 0 bases, the J end lost 4 bases, and 10 bases lay between the germline ends.

This chain uses TRBV5-1 with TRBJ1-1, with D tentatively TRBD1 (5 bases). The V gene's germline CDR1 is SGHRS and CDR2 YFSETQ. V shed 1 base and J shed 2 bases, with 15 bases lying between them. The CDR3 consists of 16 residues. The chain's CDR3 is CASSLTGVQFNTEAFF. CDR3 sequence (DNA): TGCGCCAGCAGCTTGACAGGTGTCCAGTTTAACACTGAAGCTTTCTTT.